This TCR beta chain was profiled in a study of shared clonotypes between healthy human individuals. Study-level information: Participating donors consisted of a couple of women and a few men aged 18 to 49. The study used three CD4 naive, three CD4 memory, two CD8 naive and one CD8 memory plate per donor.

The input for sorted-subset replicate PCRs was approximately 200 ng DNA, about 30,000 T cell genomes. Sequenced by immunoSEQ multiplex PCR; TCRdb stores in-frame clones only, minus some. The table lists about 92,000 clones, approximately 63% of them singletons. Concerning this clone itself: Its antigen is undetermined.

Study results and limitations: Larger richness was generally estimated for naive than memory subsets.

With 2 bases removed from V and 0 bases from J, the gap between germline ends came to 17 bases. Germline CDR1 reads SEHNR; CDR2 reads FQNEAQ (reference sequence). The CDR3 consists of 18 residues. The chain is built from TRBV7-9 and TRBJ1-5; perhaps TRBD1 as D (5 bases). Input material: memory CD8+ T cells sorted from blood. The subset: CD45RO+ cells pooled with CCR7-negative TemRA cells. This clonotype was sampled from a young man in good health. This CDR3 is CASSLSLQGLSSNQPQHF. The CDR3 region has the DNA TGTGCCAGCAGCTTATCACTTCAGGGCTTGAGTAGCAATCAGCCCCAGCATTTT.